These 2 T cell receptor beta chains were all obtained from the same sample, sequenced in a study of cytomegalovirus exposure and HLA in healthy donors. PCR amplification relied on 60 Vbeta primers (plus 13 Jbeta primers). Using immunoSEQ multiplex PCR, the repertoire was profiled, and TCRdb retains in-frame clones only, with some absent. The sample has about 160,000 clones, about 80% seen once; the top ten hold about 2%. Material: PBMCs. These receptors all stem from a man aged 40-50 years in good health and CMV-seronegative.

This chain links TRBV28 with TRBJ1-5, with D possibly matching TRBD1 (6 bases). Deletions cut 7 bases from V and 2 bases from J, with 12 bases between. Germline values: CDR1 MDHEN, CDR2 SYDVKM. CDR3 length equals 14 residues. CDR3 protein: CASKGGGGNQPQHF. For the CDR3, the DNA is TGTGCCAGCAAGGGGGGGGGAGGCAATCAGCCCCAGCATTTT.

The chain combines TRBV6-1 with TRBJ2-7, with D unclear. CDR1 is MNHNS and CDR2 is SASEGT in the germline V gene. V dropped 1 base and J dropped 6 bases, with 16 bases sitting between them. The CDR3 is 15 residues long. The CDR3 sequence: CASSEGRPPLGEQYF. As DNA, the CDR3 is TGTGCCAGCAGTGAAGGCAGGCCCCCTCTTGGCGAGCAGTACTTC.